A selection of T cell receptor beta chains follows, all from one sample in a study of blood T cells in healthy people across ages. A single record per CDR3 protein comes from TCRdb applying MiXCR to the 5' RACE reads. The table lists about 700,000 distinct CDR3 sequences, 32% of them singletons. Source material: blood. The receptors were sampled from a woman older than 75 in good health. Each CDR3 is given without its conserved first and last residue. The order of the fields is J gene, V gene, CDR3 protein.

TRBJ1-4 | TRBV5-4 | ASSLAGGDINEKLF
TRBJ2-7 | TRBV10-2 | ASTLDRTDSYEQY
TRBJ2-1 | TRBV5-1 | ASSLGLGSDEQF
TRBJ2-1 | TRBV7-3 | SSSLVGAGDEQC
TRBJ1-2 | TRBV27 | ASSLKTAANYGYT
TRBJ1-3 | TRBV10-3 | AISESSGNTIY
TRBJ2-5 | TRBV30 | AWSNSGGETQY
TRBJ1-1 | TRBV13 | ASSSLVDRDRVDNEAF
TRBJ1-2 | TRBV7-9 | ASSPSAQGDEGGYT
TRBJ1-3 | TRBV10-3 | AFDRGGNTIY
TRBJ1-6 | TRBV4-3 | ASSQDAPVGGADSPLH
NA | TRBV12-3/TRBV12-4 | ASSMGQREAPYEQY
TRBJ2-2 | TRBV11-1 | ASSGQGKSTGELF
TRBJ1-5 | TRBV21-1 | ASSKAADRSGQPQH
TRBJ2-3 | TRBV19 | ASSQRADTQY
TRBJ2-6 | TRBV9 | ASSGGGFGANVLT
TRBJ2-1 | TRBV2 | ASSRDYQDEQF
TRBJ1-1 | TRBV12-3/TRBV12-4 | ASSPEGVGTEAF